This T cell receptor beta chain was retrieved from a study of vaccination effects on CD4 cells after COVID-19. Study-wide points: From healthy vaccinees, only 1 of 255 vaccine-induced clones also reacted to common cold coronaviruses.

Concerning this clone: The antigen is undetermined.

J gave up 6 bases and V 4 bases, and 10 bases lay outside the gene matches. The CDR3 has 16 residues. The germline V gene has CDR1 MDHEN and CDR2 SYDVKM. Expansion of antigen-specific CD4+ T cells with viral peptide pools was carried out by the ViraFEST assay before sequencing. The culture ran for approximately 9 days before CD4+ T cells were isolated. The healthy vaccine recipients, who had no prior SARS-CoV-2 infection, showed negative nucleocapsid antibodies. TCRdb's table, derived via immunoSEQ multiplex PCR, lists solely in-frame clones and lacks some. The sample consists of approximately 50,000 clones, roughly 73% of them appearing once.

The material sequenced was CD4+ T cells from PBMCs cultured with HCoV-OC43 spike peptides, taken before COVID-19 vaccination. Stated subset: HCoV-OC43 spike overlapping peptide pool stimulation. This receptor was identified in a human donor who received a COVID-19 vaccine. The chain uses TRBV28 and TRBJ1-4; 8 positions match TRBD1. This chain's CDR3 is CASSSSQGARDEKLFF. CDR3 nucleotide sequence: TGTGCCAGCAGTTCTTCCCAGGGGGCTCGGGATGAAAAACTGTTTTTT.